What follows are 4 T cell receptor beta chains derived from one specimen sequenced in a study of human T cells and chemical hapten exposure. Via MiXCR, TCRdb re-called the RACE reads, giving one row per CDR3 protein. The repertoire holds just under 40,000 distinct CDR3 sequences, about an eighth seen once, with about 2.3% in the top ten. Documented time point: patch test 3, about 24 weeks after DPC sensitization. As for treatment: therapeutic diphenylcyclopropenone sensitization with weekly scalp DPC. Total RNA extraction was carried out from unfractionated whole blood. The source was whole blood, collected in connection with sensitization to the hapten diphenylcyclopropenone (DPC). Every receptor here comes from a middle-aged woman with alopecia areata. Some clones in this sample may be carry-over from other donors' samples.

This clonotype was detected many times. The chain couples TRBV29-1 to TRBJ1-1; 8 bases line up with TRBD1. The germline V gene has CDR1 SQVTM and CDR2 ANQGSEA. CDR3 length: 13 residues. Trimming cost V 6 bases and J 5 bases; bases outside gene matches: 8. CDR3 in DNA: TGCAGCGTAAACAGGGGGGTAGGGACTGAAGCTTTCTTT. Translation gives CSVNRGVGTEAFF.

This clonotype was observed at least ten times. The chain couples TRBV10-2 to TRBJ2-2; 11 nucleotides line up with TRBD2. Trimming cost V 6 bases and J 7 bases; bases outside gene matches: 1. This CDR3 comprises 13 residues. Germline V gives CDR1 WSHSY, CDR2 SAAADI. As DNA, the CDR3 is TGCGCCAGCAGCGGGACTAGCGGCGGGGAGCTGTTTTTT. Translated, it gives CASSGTSGGELFF.

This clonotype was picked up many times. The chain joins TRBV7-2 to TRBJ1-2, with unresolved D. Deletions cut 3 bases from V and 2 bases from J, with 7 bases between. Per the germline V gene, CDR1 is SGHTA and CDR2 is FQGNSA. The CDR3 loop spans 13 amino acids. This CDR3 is CASSFQINYGYTF. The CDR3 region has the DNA TGTGCCAGCAGCTTTCAGATCAACTATGGCTACACCTTC.

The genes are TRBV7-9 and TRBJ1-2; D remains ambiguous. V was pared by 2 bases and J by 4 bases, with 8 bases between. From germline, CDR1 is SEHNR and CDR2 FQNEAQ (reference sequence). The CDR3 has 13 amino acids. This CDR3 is CASSLFLSYGYTF. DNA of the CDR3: TGTGCCAGCAGCTTATTCCTCTCCTATGGCTACACCTTC.